The 15 T cell receptor beta chains listed next were all sequenced from one sample in a study of graft-versus-host responses after intestinal transplantation (dated by TCRdb to about 2021). Their antigens are not known. Receptor amplification or capture employed the immunoSEQ multiplex PCR assay. The source is immuneACCESS, and TCRdb retained only in-frame sequences with V and J called. Part of the clones is not carried over; for the studies checked, unresolved V genes explain less than half of this, and the remainder is unexplained. The sample data list about 100,000 clones, and over 80% of these were observed just once. About 6.3% of the sample belongs to the ten largest clones. The time point tag for this specimen amounts to: cells obtained before transplantation from donor or recipient. This sample comprised unstimulated CD8+ T cells sorted from spleen or lymph node cells, obtained before intestinal transplant. Source of these receptors: a human donor who received an intestinal transplant.

The chain recombines TRBV28 with TRBJ2-7, with TRBD2 matching 8 bases. There are 16 residues in the CDR3. Germline V gene sequence: CDR1 MDHEN, CDR2 SYDVKM. Germline trimming cut 3 bases from V and 5 bases from J; bases unmatched to any gene: 12. The CDR3, as DNA: TGTGCCAGCAGTTTCTTCGGTAGCGGGACTTTTAACGAGCAGTACTTC. Translated: CASSFFGSGTFNEQYF.

This rearrangement joins TRBV4-1 to TRBJ1-1; D gene uncertain. This CDR3 comprises 11 residues. Germline V gene data show CDR1 as MGHRA and CDR2 as YSYEKL. V shed 6 bases and J shed 4 bases, with 6 bases lying between them. As DNA, the CDR3 is TGCGCCAGCAGGTCCAGCACTGAAGCTTTCTTT. Its translation is CASRSSTEAFF.

The V and J genes are TRBV6-1 and TRBJ1-1; no clear D gene. The V and J ends lost 6 bases and 1 base respectively, with 6 bases between them. CDR3 length: 12 amino acids. From germline, CDR1 is MNHNS and CDR2 SASEGT. The CDR3 nucleotides are TGTGCCAGCAGGGCACAGAACACTGAAGCTTTCTTT. This codes for CASRAQNTEAFF.

The chain couples TRBV27 to TRBJ2-5; 9 bases line up with TRBD2. Gene TRBJ2-7 matches the end of the DNA better, so the J call may be wrong. Germline V gene data show CDR1 as MNHEY and CDR2 as SMNVEV (reference sequence). The CDR3 consists of 15 residues. The CDR3 here is CASSLSSGGTYEQYF. Here the CDR3 DNA reads TGTGCCAGCAGTTTATCGAGCGGGGGGACCTACGAGCAGTACTTC.

This chain uses TRBV7-3 with TRBJ2-1; the match to TRBD2 covers 13 bases. V lost 5 bases to trimming and J lost 4 bases; unmatched junction nucleotides: 14. Germline CDR1 is SGHTA and CDR2 is FQGTGA. This CDR3 has 19 residues. This chain's CDR3 is CASSPNPGLAGEVYNEQFF. The CDR3 DNA reads TGTGCCAGCAGCCCAAACCCTGGACTAGCGGGAGAGGTTTACAATGAGCAGTTCTTC.

The V gene is TRBV29-1, the J gene TRBJ1-1; no definite D call. CDR1 is SQVTM and CDR2 is ANQGSEA in the germline V gene. The CDR3 covers 15 residues. V gave up 5 bases and J gave up 0 bases, with 16 bases separating them. DNA for the CDR3: TGCAGCGTTTTCCCGGCGGCCACCATGAACACTGAAGCTTTCTTT. Translation: CSVFPAATMNTEAFF. Filled out from reference TRBV29-1 and TRBJ1-1, the complete variable domain reads SAVISQKPSRDICQRGTSLTIQCQVDSQVTMMFWYRQQPGQSLTLIATANQGSEATYESGFVIDKFPISRPNLTFSTLTVSNMSPEDSSIYLCSVFPAATMNTEAFFGQGTRLTVV.

The V gene is TRBV6-1, the J gene TRBJ1-1; no definite D call. Germline V lookup: CDR1 MNHNS, CDR2 SASEGT. The CDR3 sequence is 15 residues long. V dropped 5 bases and J dropped 4 bases, with 17 bases sitting between them. The CDR3 is CASSSPWVNGTEAFF. For the CDR3, the DNA is TGTGCCAGCAGTTCCCCTTGGGTGAATGGCACTGAAGCTTTCTTT.

This chain joins TRBV10-1 and TRBJ2-1; no firm D call. The CDR3 is 16 residues long. Germline V gives CDR1 WNHNN, CDR2 SYGVQD (reference sequence). Trimming removed 2 bases at V and 0 bases at J, with 11 bases between. The CDR3 spells CASSESSESSYNEQFF. Written as DNA, the CDR3 is TGCGCCAGCAGTGAGAGCTCCGAAAGCTCCTACAATGAGCAGTTCTTC.

This clone was observed a single time. The chain carries TRBV6-1 and TRBJ2-5; the match to TRBD1 covers 7 bases. The DNA matches TRBJ2-7 better at its end, which makes the J call doubtful. The CDR3 spans 14 residues. Germline CDR1 reads MNHNS; CDR2 reads SASEGT. In DNA form, the CDR3 reads TGTGCCAGTCAGGGGGAGTGGAGTTCCTACGAGCAGTACTTC. Its protein is CASQGEWSSYEQYF.

This chain joins TRBV4-1 and TRBJ1-2, with D uncertain. V dropped 1 base and J dropped 7 bases, with 10 bases sitting between them. Germline CDR1 MGHRA, CDR2 YSYEKL. There are 13 residues in the CDR3. The CDR3 nucleotides read TGCGCCAGCAGCCAAGTAGGGCTGGCTGGCTACACCTTC. This gives the protein CASSQVGLAGYTF.

The rearrangement uses TRBV6-1 and TRBJ2-1, with TRBD2 matching 9 bases. V lost 1 base, J lost 9 bases, and 4 bases stayed unmatched. The CDR3 has 14 amino acids. Germline V CDR1 and CDR2: MNHNS, SASEGT. CDR3 sequence (DNA): TGTGCCAGCAGTGAAGGGAGCGGGGGGTTTGAGCAGTTCTTC. This codes for CASSEGSGGFEQFF.

The rearrangement uses TRBV7-9 and TRBJ1-1, with no clear D. This CDR3 has 11 residues. Trimming cost V 3 bases and J 5 bases, with 4 bases left between them. Germline V gene lookup returns CDR1 SEHNR and CDR2 FQNEAQ (reference sequence). The CDR3 sequence is CASSFFTEAFF. The CDR3 DNA follows: TGTGCCAGCAGCTTTTTTACTGAAGCTTTCTTT.

This clone appeared a single time. The J gene is TRBJ1-2, the V gene TRBV20-1; D remains ambiguous. CDR1 is DFQATT, CDR2 SNEGSKA, per germline (reference sequence). V lost 6 bases to trimming and J lost 6 bases, with 11 bases between them. This CDR3 comprises 11 residues. This CDR3 reads CSARTDHGYTF. In DNA form, the CDR3 reads TGCAGTGCCCGGACGGATCATGGCTACACCTTC.

This chain uses TRBV2 with TRBJ2-1, with 10 bases fitting TRBD1. The V gene end was trimmed by 1 base and the J gene end by 4 bases; junction bases not matched to a gene: 7. Germline CDR1 SNHLY, CDR2 FYNNEI. The CDR3 covers 17 residues. CDR3 residues: CASSEVQGQGFYNEQFF. In DNA, the CDR3 is TGTGCCAGCAGTGAAGTTCAGGGACAGGGGTTTTACAATGAGCAGTTCTTC.

The chain is built from TRBV19 and TRBJ1-2; D ambiguous. The V end was cut by 7 bases, the J end by 0 bases, with 9 bases between. The CDR3 consists of 13 residues. Germline CDR1 is LNHDA and CDR2 is SQIVND (reference sequence). CDR3 sequence (DNA): TGTGCCAGTACACCCTCAGCTAACTATGGCTACACCTTC. This encodes CASTPSANYGYTF.